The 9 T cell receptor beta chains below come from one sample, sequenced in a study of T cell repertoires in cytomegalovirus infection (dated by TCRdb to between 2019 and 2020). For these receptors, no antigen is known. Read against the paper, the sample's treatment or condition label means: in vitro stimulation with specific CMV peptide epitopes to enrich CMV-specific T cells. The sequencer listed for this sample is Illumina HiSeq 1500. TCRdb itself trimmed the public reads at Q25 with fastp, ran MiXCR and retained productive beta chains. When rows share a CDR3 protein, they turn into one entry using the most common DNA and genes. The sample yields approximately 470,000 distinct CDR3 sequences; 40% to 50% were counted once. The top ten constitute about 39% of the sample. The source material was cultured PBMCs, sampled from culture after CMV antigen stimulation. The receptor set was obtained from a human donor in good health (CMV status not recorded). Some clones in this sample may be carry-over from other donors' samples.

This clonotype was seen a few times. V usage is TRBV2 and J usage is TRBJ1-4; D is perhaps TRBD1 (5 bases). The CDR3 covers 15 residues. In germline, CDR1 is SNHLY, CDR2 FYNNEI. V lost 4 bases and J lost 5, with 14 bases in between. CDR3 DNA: TGTGCCAGCAGTGTCGGGACGAATAGAAATGAAAAACTGTTTTTT. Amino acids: CASSVGTNRNEKLFF.

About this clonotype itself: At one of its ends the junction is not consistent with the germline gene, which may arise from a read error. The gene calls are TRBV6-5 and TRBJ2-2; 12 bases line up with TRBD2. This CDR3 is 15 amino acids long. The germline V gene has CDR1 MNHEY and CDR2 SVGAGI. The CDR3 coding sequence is TGTGTCAGCGGGGGATCTAGCGGGAGGGCCGGGGAGCTGTTTTTT. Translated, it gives CVSGGSSGRAGELFF.

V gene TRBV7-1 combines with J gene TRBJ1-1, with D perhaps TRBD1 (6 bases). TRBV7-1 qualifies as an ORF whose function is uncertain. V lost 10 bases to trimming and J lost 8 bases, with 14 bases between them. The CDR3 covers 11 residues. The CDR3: CAMHGGIEAFF. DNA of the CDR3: TGTGCCATGCACGGGGGCATAGAAGCTTTCTTT.

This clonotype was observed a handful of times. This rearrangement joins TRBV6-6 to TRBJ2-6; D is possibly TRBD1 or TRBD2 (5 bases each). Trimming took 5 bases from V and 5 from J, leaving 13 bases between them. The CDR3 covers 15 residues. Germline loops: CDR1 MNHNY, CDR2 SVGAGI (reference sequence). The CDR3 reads CASSELGDRANVLTF. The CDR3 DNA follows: TGTGCCAGCAGTGAGCTGGGGGATAGGGCCAACGTCCTGACTTTC.

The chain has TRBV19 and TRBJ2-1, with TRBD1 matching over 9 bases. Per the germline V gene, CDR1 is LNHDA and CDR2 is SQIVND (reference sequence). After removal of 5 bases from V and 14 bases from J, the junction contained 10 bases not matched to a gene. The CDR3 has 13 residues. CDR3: CASSGPGQGLEFF. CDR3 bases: TGTGCCAGTAGTGGCCCGGGACAGGGTTTGGAGTTCTTC.

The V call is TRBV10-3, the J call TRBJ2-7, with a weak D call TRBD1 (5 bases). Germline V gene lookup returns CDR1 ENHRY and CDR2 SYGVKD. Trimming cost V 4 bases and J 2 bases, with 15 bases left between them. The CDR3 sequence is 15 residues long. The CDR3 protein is CAISVPAGRTYEQYF. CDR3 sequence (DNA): TGTGCCATCAGTGTTCCGGCAGGGCGTACCTACGAGCAGTACTTC.

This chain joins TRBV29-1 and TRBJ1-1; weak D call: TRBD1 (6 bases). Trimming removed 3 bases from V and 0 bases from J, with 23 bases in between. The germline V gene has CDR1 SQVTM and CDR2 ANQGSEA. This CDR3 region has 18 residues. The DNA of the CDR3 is TGCAGCGTTGACTTGGGGGCAGGGGCGATGACAATGAACACTGAAGCTTTCTTT. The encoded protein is CSVDLGAGAMTMNTEAFF.

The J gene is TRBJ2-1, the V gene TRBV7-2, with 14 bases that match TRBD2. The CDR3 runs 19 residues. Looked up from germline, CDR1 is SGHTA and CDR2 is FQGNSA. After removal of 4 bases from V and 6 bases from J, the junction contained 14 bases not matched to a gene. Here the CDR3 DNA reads TGTGCCAGCAGCTGGGCCTACGGGACTAGCGGGGGCCAGTTCAATGAGCAGTTCTTC. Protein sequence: CASSWAYGTSGGQFNEQFF.

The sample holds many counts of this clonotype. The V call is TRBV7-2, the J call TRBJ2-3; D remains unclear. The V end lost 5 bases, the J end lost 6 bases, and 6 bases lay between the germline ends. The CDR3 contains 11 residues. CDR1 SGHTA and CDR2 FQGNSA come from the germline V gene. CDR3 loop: CASSNGDTQYF. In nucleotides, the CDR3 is TGTGCCAGCAGCAATGGGGATACGCAGTATTTT.